This TCR beta chain came from a study of human T cells and chemical hapten exposure. Whole-study context: DPC at 2% was the sensitizing agent, placed on approximately 2 cm by approximately 2 cm of upper inner arm skin. Patch tests put 0.01% DPC on the upper back, read at 6 days.

Within the library, unique molecular identifiers were attached to each individual cDNA molecule. TCRdb itself ran the RACE reads through MiXCR, one entry per CDR3 protein. Counted here are more than 250,000 distinct CDR3 sequences, approximately 8.6% occurring once; the ten biggest clones make up about 2.5%. The V gene's germline CDR1 is MDHEN and CDR2 SYDVKM. The CDR3 covers 14 residues. The ends were cut back, 2 bases at V and 1 base at J, with 9 bases in the middle. Documented time point: pre-sensitization, week 0. Treatment meaning: therapeutic diphenylcyclopropenone sensitization with weekly scalp DPC. Unseparated into fractions, whole blood served as the source from which total RNA was extracted. This clonotype was seen ten or more times.

The receptor was isolated from a woman aged 35 to 49 with alopecia areata. Some clones in this sample may be carry-over from other donors' samples. This chain links TRBV28 with TRBJ2-7, with D hard to call. This specimen was whole blood, taken in connection with sensitization to the hapten diphenylcyclopropenone (DPC). CDR3 sequence reads: CASSLVLNSYEQYF. The CDR3 bases are TGTGCCAGCAGTTTAGTTTTGAATTCCTACGAGCAGTACTTC.